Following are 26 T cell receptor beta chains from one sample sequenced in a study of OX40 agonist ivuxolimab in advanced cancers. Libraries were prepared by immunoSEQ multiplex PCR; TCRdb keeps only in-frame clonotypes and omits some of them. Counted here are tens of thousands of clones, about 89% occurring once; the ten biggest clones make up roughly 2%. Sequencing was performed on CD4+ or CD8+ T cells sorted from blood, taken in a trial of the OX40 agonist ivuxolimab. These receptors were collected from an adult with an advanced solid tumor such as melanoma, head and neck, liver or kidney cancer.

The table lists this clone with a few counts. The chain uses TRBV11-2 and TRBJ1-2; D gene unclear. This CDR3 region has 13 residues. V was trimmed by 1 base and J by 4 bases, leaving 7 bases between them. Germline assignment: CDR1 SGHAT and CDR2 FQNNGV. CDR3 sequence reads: CASSLVSGYGYTF. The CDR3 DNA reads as TGTGCCAGCAGCTTAGTAAGCGGCTATGGCTACACCTTC.

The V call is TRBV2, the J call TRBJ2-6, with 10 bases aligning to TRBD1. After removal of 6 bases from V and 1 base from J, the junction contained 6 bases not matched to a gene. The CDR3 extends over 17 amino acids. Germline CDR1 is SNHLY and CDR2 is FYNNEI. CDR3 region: CASRGDRGGSGANVLTF. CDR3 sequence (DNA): TGTGCCAGCAGAGGGGACAGGGGAGGATCTGGGGCCAACGTCCTGACTTTC.

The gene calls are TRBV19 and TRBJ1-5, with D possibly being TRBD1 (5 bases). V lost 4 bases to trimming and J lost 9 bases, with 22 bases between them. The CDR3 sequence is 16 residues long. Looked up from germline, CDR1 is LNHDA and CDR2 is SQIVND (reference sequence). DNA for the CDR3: TGTGCCAGTAGTAGGGCTTTAGGGGTCGGCTTTTGGCCCCAGCATTTT. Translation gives CASSRALGVGFWPQHF.

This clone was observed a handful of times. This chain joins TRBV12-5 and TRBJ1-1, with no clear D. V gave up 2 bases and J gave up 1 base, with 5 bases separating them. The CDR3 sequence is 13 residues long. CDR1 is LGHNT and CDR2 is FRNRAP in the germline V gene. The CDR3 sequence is CASGLSQNTEAFF. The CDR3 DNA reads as TGTGCTAGTGGTTTGAGCCAGAACACTGAAGCTTTCTTT.

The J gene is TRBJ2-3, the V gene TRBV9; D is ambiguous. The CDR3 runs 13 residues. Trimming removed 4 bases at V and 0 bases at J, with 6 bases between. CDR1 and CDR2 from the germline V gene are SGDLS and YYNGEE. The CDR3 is CASSPTSTDTQYF. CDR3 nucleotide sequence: TGTGCCAGCAGCCCCACTAGCACAGATACGCAGTATTTT.

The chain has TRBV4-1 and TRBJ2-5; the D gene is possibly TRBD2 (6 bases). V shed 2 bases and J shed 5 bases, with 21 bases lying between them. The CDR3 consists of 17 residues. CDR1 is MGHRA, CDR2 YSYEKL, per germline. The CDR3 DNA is TGCGCCAGCAGCCAATGGGGGGAAAACAGCTTAGGGGAGACCCAGTACTTC. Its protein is CASSQWGENSLGETQYF.

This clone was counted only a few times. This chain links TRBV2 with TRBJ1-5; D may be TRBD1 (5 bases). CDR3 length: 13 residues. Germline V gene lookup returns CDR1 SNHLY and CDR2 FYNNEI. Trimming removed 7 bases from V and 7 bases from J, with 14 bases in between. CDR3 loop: CASIGPGRQPQHF. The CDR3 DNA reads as TGTGCCAGCATTGGCCCGGGGCGCCAGCCCCAGCATTTT.

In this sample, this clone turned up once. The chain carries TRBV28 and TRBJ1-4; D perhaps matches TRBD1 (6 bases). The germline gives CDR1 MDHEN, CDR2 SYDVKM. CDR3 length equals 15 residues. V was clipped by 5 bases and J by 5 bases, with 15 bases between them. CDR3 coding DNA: TGTGCCAGCAGTCTCCCTCAGGGGCGGAATGAAAAACTGTTTTTT. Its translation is CASSLPQGRNEKLFF. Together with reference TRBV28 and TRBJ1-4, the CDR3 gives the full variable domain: DVKVTQSSRYLVKRTGEKVFLECVQDMDHENMFWYRQDPGLGLRLIYFSYDVKMKEKGDIPEGYSVSREKKERFSLILESASTNQTSMYLCASSLPQGRNEKLFFGSGTQLSVL.

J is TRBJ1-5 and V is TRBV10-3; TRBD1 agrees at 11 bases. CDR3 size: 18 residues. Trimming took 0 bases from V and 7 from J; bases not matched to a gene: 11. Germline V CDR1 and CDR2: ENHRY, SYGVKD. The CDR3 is CAISESLLDGTGGQPQHF. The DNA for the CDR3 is TGTGCCATCAGTGAGTCGCTACTAGACGGGACAGGGGGGCAGCCCCAGCATTTT.

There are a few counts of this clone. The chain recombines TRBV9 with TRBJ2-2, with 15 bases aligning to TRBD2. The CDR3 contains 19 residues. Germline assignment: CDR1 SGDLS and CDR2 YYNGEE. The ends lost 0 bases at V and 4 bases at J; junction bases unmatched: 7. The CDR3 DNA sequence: TGTGCCAGCAGCGTAGGAGAGGGGACTAGCGGGGGGTTCACCGGGGAGCTGTTTTTT. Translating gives CASSVGEGTSGGFTGELFF.

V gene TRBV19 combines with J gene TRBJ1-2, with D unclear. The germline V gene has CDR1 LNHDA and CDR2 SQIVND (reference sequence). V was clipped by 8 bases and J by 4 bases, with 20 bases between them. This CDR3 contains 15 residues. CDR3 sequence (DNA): TGTGCCAGTGAACCCGGACGGGCGGTTATCTATGGCTACACCTTC. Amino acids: CASEPGRAVIYGYTF.

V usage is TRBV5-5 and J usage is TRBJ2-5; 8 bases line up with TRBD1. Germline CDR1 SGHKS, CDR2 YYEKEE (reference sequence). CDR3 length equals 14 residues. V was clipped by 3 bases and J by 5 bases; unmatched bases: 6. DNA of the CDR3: TGTGCCAGCAGCTCCGGACAGGGTAGTGAGACCCAGTACTTC. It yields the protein CASSSGQGSETQYF.

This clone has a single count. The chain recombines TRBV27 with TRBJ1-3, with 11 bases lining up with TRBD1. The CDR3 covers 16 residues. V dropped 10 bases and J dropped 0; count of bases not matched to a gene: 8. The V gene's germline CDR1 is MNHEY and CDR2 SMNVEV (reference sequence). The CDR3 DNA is TGTGCCACCCAGTCCGGGACAGGGGGCTCTGGAAACACCATATATTTT. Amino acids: CATQSGTGGSGNTIYF.

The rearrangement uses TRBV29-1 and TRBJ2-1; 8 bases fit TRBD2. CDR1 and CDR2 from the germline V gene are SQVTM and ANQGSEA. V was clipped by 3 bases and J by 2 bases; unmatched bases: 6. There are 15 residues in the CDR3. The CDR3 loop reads CSVEGGLETYNEQFF. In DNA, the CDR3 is TGCAGCGTTGAGGGGGGACTAGAAACCTACAATGAGCAGTTCTTC.

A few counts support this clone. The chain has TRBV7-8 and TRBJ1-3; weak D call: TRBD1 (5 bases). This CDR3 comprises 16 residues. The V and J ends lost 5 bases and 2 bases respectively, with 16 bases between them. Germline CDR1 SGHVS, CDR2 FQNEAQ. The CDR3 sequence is CASSLRSAGPGNTIYF. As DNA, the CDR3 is TGTGCCAGCAGCCTCCGATCAGCAGGGCCTGGAAACACCATATATTTT.

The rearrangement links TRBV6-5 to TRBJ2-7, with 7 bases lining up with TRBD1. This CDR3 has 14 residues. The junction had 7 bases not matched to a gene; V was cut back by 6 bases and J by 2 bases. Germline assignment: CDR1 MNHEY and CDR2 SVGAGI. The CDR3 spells CASRFRQGTYEQYF. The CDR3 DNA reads TGTGCCAGCAGATTTAGACAGGGTACCTACGAGCAGTACTTC.

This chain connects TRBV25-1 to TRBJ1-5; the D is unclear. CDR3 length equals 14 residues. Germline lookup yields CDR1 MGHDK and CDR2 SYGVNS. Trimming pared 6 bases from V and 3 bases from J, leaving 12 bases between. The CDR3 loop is CASRSDGYNQPQHF. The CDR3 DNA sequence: TGTGCCAGCAGATCGGACGGATACAATCAGCCCCAGCATTTT.

The CDR3: CASSYGEYTEAFF. DNA for the CDR3: TGTGCCAGCAGTTACGGGGAGTACACTGAAGCTTTCTTT. The chain has TRBV6-6 and TRBJ1-1; D is unresolved. The germline V gene has CDR1 MNHNY and CDR2 SVGAGI (reference sequence). This CDR3 has 13 amino acids. Trimming removed 2 bases from V and 3 bases from J, with 7 bases in between.

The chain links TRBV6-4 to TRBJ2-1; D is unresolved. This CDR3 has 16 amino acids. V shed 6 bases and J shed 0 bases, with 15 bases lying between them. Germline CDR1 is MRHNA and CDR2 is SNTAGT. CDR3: CASSLHASSSYNEQFF. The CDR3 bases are TGTGCCAGCAGCTTACACGCTTCCAGCTCCTACAATGAGCAGTTCTTC.

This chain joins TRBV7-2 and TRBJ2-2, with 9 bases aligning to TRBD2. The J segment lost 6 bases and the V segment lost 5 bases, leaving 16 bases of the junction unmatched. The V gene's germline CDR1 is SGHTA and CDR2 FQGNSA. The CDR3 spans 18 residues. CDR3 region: CASSHFRRASGVPGELFF. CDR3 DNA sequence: TGTGCCAGCAGCCACTTCCGGCGGGCTAGCGGGGTCCCCGGGGAGCTGTTTTTT.

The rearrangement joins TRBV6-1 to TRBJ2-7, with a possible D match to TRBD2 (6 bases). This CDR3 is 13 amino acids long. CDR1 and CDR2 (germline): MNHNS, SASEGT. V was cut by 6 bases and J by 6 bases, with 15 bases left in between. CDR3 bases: TGTGCCAGCAGGGCCTGGGGGGTCGGCGAGCAGTACTTC. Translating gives CASRAWGVGEQYF.

The CDR3 region is CAGASSSYEQYF. The CDR3 DNA reads as TGTGCCGGGGCCTCGAGCTCCTACGAGCAGTACTTC. The rearrangement joins TRBV7-9 to TRBJ2-7; the D gene is possibly TRBD1 (5 bases). The CDR3 has 12 residues. With 11 bases removed from V and 0 bases from J, the gap between germline ends came to 11 bases. The germline V gene encodes CDR1 SEHNR and CDR2 FQNEAQ (reference sequence).

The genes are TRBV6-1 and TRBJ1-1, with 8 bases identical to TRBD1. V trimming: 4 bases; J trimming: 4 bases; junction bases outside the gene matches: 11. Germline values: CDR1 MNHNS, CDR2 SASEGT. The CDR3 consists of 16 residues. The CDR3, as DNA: TGTGCCAGCAGTGCAGCAGGGGGCGTTAGGGGCACTGAAGCTTTCTTT. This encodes CASSAAGGVRGTEAFF.

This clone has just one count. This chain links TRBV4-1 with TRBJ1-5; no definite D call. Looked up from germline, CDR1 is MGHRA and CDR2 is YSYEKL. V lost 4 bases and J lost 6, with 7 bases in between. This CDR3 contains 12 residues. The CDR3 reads CASSPVGQPQHF. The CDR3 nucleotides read TGCGCCAGCAGCCCGGTAGGTCAGCCCCAGCATTTT.

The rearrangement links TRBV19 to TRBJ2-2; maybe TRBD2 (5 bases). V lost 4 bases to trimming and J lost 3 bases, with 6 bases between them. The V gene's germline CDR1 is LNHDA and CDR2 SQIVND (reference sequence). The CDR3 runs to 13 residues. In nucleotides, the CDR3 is TGTGCCAGTAGTACGGGATACACCGGGGAGCTGTTTTTT. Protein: CASSTGYTGELFF.

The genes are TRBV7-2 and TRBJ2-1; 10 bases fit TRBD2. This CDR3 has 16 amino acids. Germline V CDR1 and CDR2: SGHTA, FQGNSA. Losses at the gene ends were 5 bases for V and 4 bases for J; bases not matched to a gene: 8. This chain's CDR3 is CASSPRTSGLYNEQFF. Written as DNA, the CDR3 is TGTGCCAGCAGCCCGAGGACTAGCGGCCTTTACAATGAGCAGTTCTTC.